These 3 T cell receptor beta chains were all obtained from the same sample, sequenced in a study of blood T cell repertoires in COVID-19. The assay was immunoSEQ multiplex PCR, and TCRdb's table has in-frame clones only and misses some. There are over 100,000 clones in the sample; about 85% occur only once, and 11% lies in the top ten. The sample consisted of peripheral blood. Source of these receptors: a man older than 75 with acute or convalescent COVID-19.

CDR3 coding DNA: TGTGCCAGCAGCTTATTAAGCGGGAGGCTGTACGAGCAGTACTTC. Its protein product is CASSLLSGRLYEQYF. The J gene is TRBJ2-7, the V gene TRBV7-2; 9 bases align to TRBD2. The CDR3 extends over 15 amino acids. V trimming: 2 bases; J trimming: 4 bases; junction bases outside the gene matches: 6. Germline V gene lookup returns CDR1 SGHTA and CDR2 FQGNSA.

The chain recombines TRBV28 with TRBJ2-7; TRBD1 matches at 10 bases. The CDR3 contains 18 residues. Germline assignment: CDR1 MDHEN and CDR2 SYDVKM. V shed 5 bases, J shed 3 bases, and the junction held 16 bases outside the gene matches. The CDR3 region is CASSHSPGTGDAYYEQYF. The CDR3 coding sequence is TGTGCCAGCAGTCATAGTCCCGGGACAGGGGACGCATACTACGAGCAGTACTTC.

This clone was seen a single time. The chain links TRBV10-2 to TRBJ2-1; D is perhaps TRBD2 (6 bases). V was pared by 6 bases and J by 4 bases, with 13 bases between. This CDR3 has 14 amino acids. The germline gives CDR1 WSHSY, CDR2 SAAADI. CDR3 sequence reads: CASRGGGAYNEQFF. CDR3 in DNA: TGCGCCAGCAGGGGCGGAGGGGCTTACAATGAGCAGTTCTTC.